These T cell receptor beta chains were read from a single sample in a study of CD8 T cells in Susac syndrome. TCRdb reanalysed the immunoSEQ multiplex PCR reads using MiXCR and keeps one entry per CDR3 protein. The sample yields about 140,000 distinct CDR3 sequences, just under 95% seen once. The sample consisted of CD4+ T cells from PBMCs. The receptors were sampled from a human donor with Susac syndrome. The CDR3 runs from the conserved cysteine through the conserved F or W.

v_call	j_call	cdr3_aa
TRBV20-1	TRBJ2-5	CSAPDSGGKEETQYF
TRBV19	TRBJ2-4	CASSSHGNIQYF
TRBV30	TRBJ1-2	CAWTGPRPSWTSYTF
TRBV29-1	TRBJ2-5	CSGGPRETQYF
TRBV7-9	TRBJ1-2	CASSLVGSGYTF
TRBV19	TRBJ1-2	CASSPTSAGYGYTF
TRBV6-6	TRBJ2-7	CASSTRVTYEQYF
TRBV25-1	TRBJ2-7	CASSGIGRVAEQYF
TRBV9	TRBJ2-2	CASSVGQQDTGELFF
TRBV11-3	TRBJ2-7	CASSPDEQYF
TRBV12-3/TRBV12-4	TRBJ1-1	CASSATGGTEAFF
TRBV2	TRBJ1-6	CASSGQGNNSPLHF
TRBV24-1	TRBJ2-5	CATSGGGAETQYF
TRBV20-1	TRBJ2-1	CSARVGGGSNEQFF
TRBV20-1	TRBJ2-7	CSARKDYEQYF
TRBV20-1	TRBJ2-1	CSAPGFYNEQFF
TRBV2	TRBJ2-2	CASSEIPRGDGELFF
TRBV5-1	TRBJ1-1	CASSLDSSSTEAFF
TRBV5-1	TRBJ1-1	CASSFLFRQGREKNTEAFF
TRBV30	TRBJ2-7	CAWSVGKTYEQYF
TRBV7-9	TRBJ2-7	CASSLPGQESGEQYF
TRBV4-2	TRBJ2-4	CASSQEVSVDIQYF
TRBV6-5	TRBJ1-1	CASSGTVKTEAFF
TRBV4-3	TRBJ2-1	CASSPDLGTYEQFF
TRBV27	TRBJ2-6	CASRPLSGANVLTF
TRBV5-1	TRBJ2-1	CASSYPSGGRSYNEQFF
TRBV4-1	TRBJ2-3	CASSQLLNTDTQYF
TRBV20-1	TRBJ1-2	CSAGGTGQVDYGYTF
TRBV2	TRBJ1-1	CASSRQGQTEAFF
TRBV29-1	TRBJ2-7	CSVDGLYEQYF
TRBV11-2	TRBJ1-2	CASSLVGLNYGYTF
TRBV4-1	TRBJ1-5	CASSQETGLGQPQHF
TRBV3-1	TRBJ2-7	CASSQVVGWGEQYF
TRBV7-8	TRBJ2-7	CASSNRQGGSYEQYF
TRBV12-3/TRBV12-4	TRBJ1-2	CASSLVGQSSSNYGYTF
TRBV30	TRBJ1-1	CAWTEGQNTEAFF
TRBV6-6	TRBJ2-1	CASSFGRNSYNEQFF
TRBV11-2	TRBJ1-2	CASSYDGNYGYTF
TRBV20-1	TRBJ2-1	CSARTSGGARNEQFF
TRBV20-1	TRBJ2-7	CSATRQGLANEQYF
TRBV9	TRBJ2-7	CASSVAPSSSNEQYF
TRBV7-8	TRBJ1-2	CASSFLGGGYTF
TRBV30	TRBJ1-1	CAWSVSFSSEAFF
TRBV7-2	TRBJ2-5	CASSPLRDRGRLETQYF
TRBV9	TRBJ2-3	CASSAGPIPTDTQYF
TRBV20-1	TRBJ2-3	CSARGPGITDTQYF
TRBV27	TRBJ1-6	CASSFGTPYNSPLHF
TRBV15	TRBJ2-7	CATSRGAGRAYEQYF
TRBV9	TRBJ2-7	CASSPQMGLGEQYF
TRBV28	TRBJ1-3	CASSFWGSGNTIYF
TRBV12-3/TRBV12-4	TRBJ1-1	CASAPLYRLSMNTEAFF
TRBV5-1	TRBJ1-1	CASSPVAGGDTEAFF
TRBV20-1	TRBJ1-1	CSASTPLGRGGTEAFF
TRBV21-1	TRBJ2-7	CASSPRDVGYSYEQYF
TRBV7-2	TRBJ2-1	CASSSTSGLTYNEQFF
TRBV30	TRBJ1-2	CAWSAGHLYGYTF
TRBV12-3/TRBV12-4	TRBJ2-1	CASSFDTGQSYNEQFF